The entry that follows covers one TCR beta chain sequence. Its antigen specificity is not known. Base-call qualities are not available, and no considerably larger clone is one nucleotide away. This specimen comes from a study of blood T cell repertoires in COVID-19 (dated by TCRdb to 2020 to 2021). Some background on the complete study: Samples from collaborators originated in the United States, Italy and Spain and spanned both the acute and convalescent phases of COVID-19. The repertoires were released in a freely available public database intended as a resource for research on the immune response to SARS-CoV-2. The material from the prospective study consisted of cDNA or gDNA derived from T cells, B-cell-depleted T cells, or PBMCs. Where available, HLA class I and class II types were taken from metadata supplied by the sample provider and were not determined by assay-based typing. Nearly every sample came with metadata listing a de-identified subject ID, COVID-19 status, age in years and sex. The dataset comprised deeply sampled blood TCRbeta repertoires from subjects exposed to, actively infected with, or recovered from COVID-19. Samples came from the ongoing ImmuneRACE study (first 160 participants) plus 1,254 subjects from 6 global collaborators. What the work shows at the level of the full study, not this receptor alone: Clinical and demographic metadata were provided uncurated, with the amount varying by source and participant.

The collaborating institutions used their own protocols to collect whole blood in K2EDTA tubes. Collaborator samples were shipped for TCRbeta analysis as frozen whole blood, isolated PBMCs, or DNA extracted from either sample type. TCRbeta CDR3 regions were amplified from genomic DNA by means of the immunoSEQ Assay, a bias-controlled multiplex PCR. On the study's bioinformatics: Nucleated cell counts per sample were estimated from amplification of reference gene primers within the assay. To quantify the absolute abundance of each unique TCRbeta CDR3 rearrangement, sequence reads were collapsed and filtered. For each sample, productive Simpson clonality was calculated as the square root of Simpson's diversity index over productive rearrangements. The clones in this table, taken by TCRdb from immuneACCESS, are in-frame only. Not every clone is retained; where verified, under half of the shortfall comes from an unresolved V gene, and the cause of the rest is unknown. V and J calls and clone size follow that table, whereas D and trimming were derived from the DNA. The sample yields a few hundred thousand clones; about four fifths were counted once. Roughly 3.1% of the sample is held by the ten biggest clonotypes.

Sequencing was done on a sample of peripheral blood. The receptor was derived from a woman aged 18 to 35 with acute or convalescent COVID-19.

The bases read TGTGCCAGCAGCCAAAGACAGGGACGCGACGAGCAGTACTTC. Translated, it reads CASSQRQGRDEQYF. The chain is encoded by TRBV7-2 joined to TRBJ2-7, with 7 middle bases fitting TRBD1. Counted from cysteine to phenylalanine, this CDR3 has 14 amino acids. Here the CDR3 DNA is all that survives: 42 bases in frame from base 1. From a lookup of the germline V gene, CDR1 and CDR2 are SGHTA and FQGNSA. Trimming removed 5 bases from V and 5 bases from J; the gene matches leave 9 bases unexplained.